Listed here is a single TCR beta chain. The sort gate was single viable CD3+CD4+CD8-CD45RO+ cells for memory CD4+ T cells. Positive selection with CD4 microbeads enriched total CD4+ T cells. The data were taken from a study of memory CD4+ T cells and cytomegalovirus serostatus. Study as a whole: Donors were healthy Belgian adults, 10 or so CMV seropositive and approximately 23 seronegative.

Some clones are missing from TCRdb's copy, which holds only in-frame ones; the method was immunoSEQ multiplex PCR. The sample holds some 39,000 clones, roughly three quarters seen once. Deletions cut 6 bases from V and 0 bases from J, with 12 bases between. This CDR3 is 15 amino acids long. The germline V gene encodes CDR1 MNHEY and CDR2 SVGAGI. The TCR was taken from an adult in good health and CMV-seronegative. The chain links TRBV6-5 to TRBJ1-3, with a tentative D call TRBD1 (6 bases). The sequencing sample was made of memory CD4+ T cells from blood. The CDR3 sequence: CASSLQGPSGNTIYF. DNA for the CDR3: TGTGCCAGCAGCCTACAGGGCCCCTCTGGAAACACCATATATTTT.